This TCR beta chain was identified in a study of tumor-infiltrating lymphocytes in localized non-small cell lung cancer. Study at large: The cohort mixed smokers and never-smokers, several histologies, and some post-neoadjuvant-chemotherapy samples.

This CDR3 has 14 residues. Germline V gene data show CDR1 as LNHDA and CDR2 as SQIVND (reference sequence). Trimming cost V 7 bases and J 0 bases, with 10 bases left between them. Libraries were prepared by immunoSEQ multiplex PCR; TCRdb keeps only in-frame clonotypes and omits some of them. The sample holds 9,500 to 15,000 clones; roughly three quarters are singletons and the top ten take about a sixth. The specimen was uninvolved lung tissue not adjacent to the tumor. J is TRBJ2-4 and V is TRBV19; D remains unclear. This sequence was found in a human donor with non-small cell lung cancer. As DNA, the CDR3 is TGTGCCAGTAACGAGCAGGCAGCCAAAAACATTCAGTACTTC. Amino acid sequence: CASNEQAAKNIQYF.